Listed below are T cell receptor beta chains from one sample, sequenced in a study of blood T cells in healthy people across ages. TCRdb recomputed calls from the 5' RACE reads with MiXCR, one row per CDR3 protein. Of around 650,000 distinct CDR3 sequences listed, around 43% are singletons. The specimen sequenced was blood. The receptors were sampled from a man older than 75 in good health. Both conserved end residues are part of each CDR3. The D gene is left open where the match is weak. Rows give clone size only sometimes, using once, few, many, or a class for an expanded clone.

j_gene: TRBJ1-5
v_gene: TRBV5-8
d_gene: TRBD1
abundance: -
CDR3nt: TGTGCCAGCAGAGACGCCGGGACAGGGGTTCAGCCCCAGCATTTT
CDR3aa: CASRDAGTGVQPQHF

j_gene: TRBJ1-6
v_gene: TRBV7-8
d_gene: TRBD1
abundance: few
CDR3nt: TGTGCCAGCAGGAAGGGACAGGGTAATTCACCCCTCCACTTT
CDR3aa: CASRKGQGNSPLHF

j_gene: TRBJ1-4
v_gene: TRBV15
d_gene: -
abundance: -
CDR3nt: TGTGCCACCAGCAGAGATCGGCAACCGGGACGGATCAATGAAAAACTGTTTTTT
CDR3aa: CATSRDRQPGRINEKLFF

j_gene: TRBJ2-3
v_gene: TRBV6-1
d_gene: -
abundance: -
CDR3nt: TGTGCCAGCAGTGAAGGTGGAGCCGCCAGAAGCACAGATACGCAGTATTTT
CDR3aa: CASSEGGAARSTDTQYF

j_gene: TRBJ2-1
v_gene: TRBV15
d_gene: -
abundance: few
CDR3nt: TGTGCCACCAGCAGAGAGAGAGGAGGGATGACCTCAAATGAGCAGTTCTTC
CDR3aa: CATSRERGGMTSNEQFF

j_gene: TRBJ2-1
v_gene: TRBV21-1
d_gene: -
abundance: -
CDR3nt: TGTGCCAGCATCGGACAGGGTTTCTCCTACAATGAGCAGTTCTTC
CDR3aa: CASIGQGFSYNEQFF

j_gene: TRBJ2-3
v_gene: TRBV20-1
d_gene: TRBD2
abundance: -
CDR3nt: TGCAGTGCCCAAACCGGGACTAGCGGCACAGATACGCAGTATTTT
CDR3aa: CSAQTGTSGTDTQYF

j_gene: TRBJ2-5
v_gene: TRBV27
d_gene: -
abundance: -
CDR3nt: TGTGCCAGCAGCCTCAGGGATTATAACGACAATGAGCAGTACTTC
CDR3aa: CASSLRDYNDNEQYF

j_gene: TRBJ2-7
v_gene: TRBV7-9
d_gene: -
abundance: -
CDR3nt: TGTGCCAGCAGCTTAGCGGGCGGGGTAGAGGCCCAGTACTTC
CDR3aa: CASSLAGGVEAQYF

j_gene: TRBJ2-6
v_gene: TRBV3-1
d_gene: TRBD2
abundance: -
CDR3nt: TGTGCCAGCAGCCCTGGACTAGCGGGGACCTCTGGGGCCAACGTCCTGACTTTC
CDR3aa: CASSPGLAGTSGANVLTF

j_gene: TRBJ2-3
v_gene: TRBV3-1
d_gene: TRBD2
abundance: few
CDR3nt: TGTGCCAGCAGCCAAGAAAGGGCCGGGCTAGCGGGTAGCACAGATACGCAGTATTTT
CDR3aa: CASSQERAGLAGSTDTQYF

j_gene: TRBJ2-5
v_gene: TRBV20-1
d_gene: TRBD1
abundance: -
CDR3nt: TGCAGTGCCACCTACAGGGGGGAGACCCAGTACTTC
CDR3aa: CSATYRGETQYF

j_gene: TRBJ2-2
v_gene: TRBV20-1
d_gene: TRBD1
abundance: many
CDR3nt: TGCAGTGCTAGGGCCGGACAGGGGACCGGGGAGCTGTTTTTT
CDR3aa: CSARAGQGTGELFF

j_gene: TRBJ2-5
v_gene: TRBV6-5
d_gene: TRBD2
abundance: -
CDR3nt: TGTGCCAGCAGTTACGACGGACTAGCGGATTACAATGAGCAGTACTTC
CDR3aa: CASSYDGLADYNEQYF

j_gene: TRBJ1-2
v_gene: TRBV5-5
d_gene: -
abundance: -
CDR3nt: TGTGCCAGCAGCCTGGAGCCGGGCCAACACTATGGCTACACCTTC
CDR3aa: CASSLEPGQHYGYTF

j_gene: TRBJ2-5
v_gene: TRBV6-1
d_gene: -
abundance: -
CDR3nt: TGTGCCAGCAGGAGGGGGTCGGTAGAGACCCAGTACTTC
CDR3aa: CASRRGSVETQYF

j_gene: TRBJ2-1
v_gene: TRBV7-2
d_gene: TRBD2
abundance: few
CDR3nt: TGTGCCAGCAGCTCATCCGTGGAGACTAGCGGGAGAAATGAGCAGTTCTTC
CDR3aa: CASSSSVETSGRNEQFF

j_gene: TRBJ2-7
v_gene: TRBV27
d_gene: -
abundance: -
CDR3nt: TGTGCCAGCAGCGATAGAGAAAGGGGTTGGGAGCAGTACTTC
CDR3aa: CASSDRERGWEQYF

j_gene: TRBJ2-7
v_gene: TRBV20-1
d_gene: TRBD1
abundance: -
CDR3nt: TGCAGTGCCTGGGGACAGGGATCCGAGCAGTACTTC
CDR3aa: CSAWGQGSEQYF

j_gene: TRBJ1-2
v_gene: TRBV6-1
d_gene: TRBD1
abundance: few
CDR3nt: TGTGCCAGCAGTGAATCCGGGACAGCGCCTTCTGGCTACACCTTC
CDR3aa: CASSESGTAPSGYTF

j_gene: TRBJ2-3
v_gene: TRBV24-1
d_gene: TRBD1
abundance: -
CDR3nt: TGTGCCACCAGTGATCAAACAGGGGGTCGGGCAGATACGCAGTATTTT
CDR3aa: CATSDQTGGRADTQYF

j_gene: TRBJ2-7
v_gene: TRBV7-2
d_gene: -
abundance: many
CDR3nt: TGTGCCAGCAGCTTTACAGACTACGAGCAGTACTTC
CDR3aa: CASSFTDYEQYF

j_gene: TRBJ1-4
v_gene: TRBV7-2
d_gene: -
abundance: -
CDR3nt: TGTGCCAGCAGCTTAGGGGGCAGAGCGGCTAATGAAAAACTGTTTTTT
CDR3aa: CASSLGGRAANEKLFF

j_gene: TRBJ2-3
v_gene: TRBV6-1
d_gene: TRBD2
abundance: -
CDR3nt: TGTGCCAGCAGTGAAGCCAGTTGGACTAGCGGGAGGGGAGATACGCAGTATTTT
CDR3aa: CASSEASWTSGRGDTQYF

j_gene: TRBJ2-1
v_gene: TRBV7-3
d_gene: TRBD1
abundance: few
CDR3nt: TGTGCCAGCAGCCCCAGGTCCGGGACAGGGGTCAATGAGCAGTTCTTC
CDR3aa: CASSPRSGTGVNEQFF

j_gene: TRBJ2-5
v_gene: TRBV14
d_gene: -
abundance: -
CDR3nt: TGTGCCAGCAGCCAAGGATTTAGCGACCAAGAGACCCAGTACTTC
CDR3aa: CASSQGFSDQETQYF

j_gene: TRBJ2-7
v_gene: TRBV20-1
d_gene: -
abundance: -
CDR3nt: TGCAGTGCTAGAGACGGGACTCCCGGGCACCACGAGCAGTACTTC
CDR3aa: CSARDGTPGHHEQYF

j_gene: TRBJ2-5
v_gene: TRBV28
d_gene: -
abundance: -
CDR3nt: TGTGCCAGCAATTCCCTAACCCAGGGAGGAGAGACCCAGTACTTC
CDR3aa: CASNSLTQGGETQYF

j_gene: TRBJ2-2
v_gene: TRBV29-1
d_gene: TRBD2
abundance: -
CDR3nt: TGCAGCGTTGAAGAGTCCTTAGGAGCGGGGGGCTCGAACACCGGGGAGCTGTTTTTT
CDR3aa: CSVEESLGAGGSNTGELFF

j_gene: TRBJ1-1
v_gene: TRBV5-1
d_gene: TRBD1
abundance: -
CDR3nt: TGCGCCAGTACAACGACAGGGAGGGGCACTGAAGCTTTCTTT
CDR3aa: CASTTTGRGTEAFF

j_gene: TRBJ2-5
v_gene: TRBV20-1
d_gene: -
abundance: -
CDR3nt: TGCAGTGCTAGGGAGGGGACGGAGCAGTACTTC
CDR3aa: CSAREGTEQYF

j_gene: TRBJ2-1
v_gene: TRBV13
d_gene: TRBD1
abundance: few
CDR3nt: TGTGCCAGCAGCTACCGACAGGGTATTGAGCAGTTCTTC
CDR3aa: CASSYRQGIEQFF

j_gene: TRBJ2-7
v_gene: TRBV11-1
d_gene: -
abundance: -
CDR3nt: TGTGCCGGCAGCTTAGGCCAAGGGGTCCTAAGATACGAGCAGTACTTC
CDR3aa: CAGSLGQGVLRYEQYF

j_gene: TRBJ2-4
v_gene: TRBV27
d_gene: -
abundance: few
CDR3nt: TGTGCCAGCAGACGAGACGGAGGAGCCAAAAACATTCAGTACTTC
CDR3aa: CASRRDGGAKNIQYF

j_gene: TRBJ2-1
v_gene: TRBV20-1
d_gene: -
abundance: few
CDR3nt: TGCAGTGCTGCTGTCTACAATGAGCAGTTCTTC
CDR3aa: CSAAVYNEQFF

j_gene: TRBJ1-5
v_gene: TRBV27
d_gene: -
abundance: -
CDR3nt: TGTGCCAGCAGTTTATCCCCCTCCCCCAATCAGCCCCAGCATTTT
CDR3aa: CASSLSPSPNQPQHF

j_gene: TRBJ2-3
v_gene: TRBV30
d_gene: -
abundance: -
CDR3nt: TGTGCCTGGAGGAACAGTCTACGGGATACGCAGTATTTT
CDR3aa: CAWRNSLRDTQYF

j_gene: TRBJ1-6
v_gene: TRBV4-3
d_gene: -
abundance: -
CDR3nt: TGCGCCAGCAGCCAAGGGGCGGGGTCACCCCTCCACTTT
CDR3aa: CASSQGAGSPLHF

j_gene: TRBJ2-7
v_gene: TRBV6-2/TRBV6-3
d_gene: TRBD1
abundance: -
CDR3nt: TGTGCCAGCACCCGGGACAGGGGATTCTACGAGCAGTACTTC
CDR3aa: CASTRDRGFYEQYF

j_gene: TRBJ2-3
v_gene: TRBV12-5
d_gene: -
abundance: -
CDR3nt: TGTGCTAGTGGTTTTATATTTGAGGGGCGCGGTACGCAGTATTTT
CDR3aa: CASGFIFEGRGTQYF

j_gene: TRBJ1-2
v_gene: TRBV7-2
d_gene: TRBD1
abundance: -
CDR3nt: TGTGCCAGCAGCTTAGCGGCAGGGGGGGGCTACACCTTC
CDR3aa: CASSLAAGGGYTF

j_gene: TRBJ2-7
v_gene: TRBV24-1
d_gene: TRBD1
abundance: -
CDR3nt: TGTGCCACCAGTGATTCCGGACAGGGTTTTTACGAGCAGTACTTC
CDR3aa: CATSDSGQGFYEQYF

j_gene: TRBJ2-7
v_gene: TRBV15
d_gene: -
abundance: -
CDR3nt: TGTGCCACCAGCAGAGACAGAAATACCTACGAGCAGTACTTC
CDR3aa: CATSRDRNTYEQYF

j_gene: TRBJ2-7
v_gene: TRBV7-9
d_gene: TRBD1
abundance: once
CDR3nt: TGTGCCAGCAGTCGAGAGGGGGGACAGGGGGTCTCCGAGCAGTACTTC
CDR3aa: CASSREGGQGVSEQYF

j_gene: TRBJ2-7
v_gene: TRBV7-8
d_gene: TRBD2
abundance: -
CDR3nt: TGTGCCAGCAGCTTAGAGGATCGAACTAGCGGGGGGGCTCAGCAGTACTTC
CDR3aa: CASSLEDRTSGGAQQYF

j_gene: TRBJ1-2
v_gene: TRBV11-1
d_gene: TRBD1
abundance: -
CDR3nt: TGTGCCAGCAGCTTAGACCGGGACAGGGAAAGTGGCTACACCTTC
CDR3aa: CASSLDRDRESGYTF

j_gene: TRBJ2-4
v_gene: TRBV12-3/TRBV12-4
d_gene: -
abundance: many
CDR3nt: TGTGCCAGCAGCCCGGACAGAACTCTAGCCAAAAACATTCAGTACTTC
CDR3aa: CASSPDRTLAKNIQYF

j_gene: TRBJ1-1
v_gene: TRBV6-2/TRBV6-3
d_gene: TRBD1
abundance: few
CDR3nt: TGTGCCAGCAGTGGCCGGACAGGGTCCATGAACACTGAAGCTTTCTTT
CDR3aa: CASSGRTGSMNTEAFF

j_gene: TRBJ1-1
v_gene: TRBV4-2
d_gene: -
abundance: few
CDR3nt: TGTGCCAGCAGCCAAGATCCCGCTCGGAGCACTGAAGCTTTCTTT
CDR3aa: CASSQDPARSTEAFF

j_gene: TRBJ2-5
v_gene: TRBV20-1
d_gene: TRBD1
abundance: -
CDR3nt: TGCAGTGCTAGATCCGGGACAGGGAGGGAGACCCAGTACTTC
CDR3aa: CSARSGTGRETQYF

j_gene: TRBJ2-7
v_gene: TRBV20-1
d_gene: TRBD2
abundance: few
CDR3nt: TGCAGTGCTAGAAGCGGGGCGAACGAGCAGTACTTC
CDR3aa: CSARSGANEQYF

j_gene: TRBJ2-7
v_gene: TRBV6-1
d_gene: -
abundance: -
CDR3nt: TGTGCCAGCAGTGAAACGCGACACTTCTACGAGCAGTACTTC
CDR3aa: CASSETRHFYEQYF

j_gene: TRBJ1-3
v_gene: TRBV29-1
d_gene: -
abundance: -
CDR3nt: TGCAGCGTTGTCCCAGGGACTATTGGAAACACCATATATTTT
CDR3aa: CSVVPGTIGNTIYF